This note documents a single T cell receptor (beta chain) sequence. Its antigen is as yet unknown. Within the sample, other DNA sequences also encode this same CDR3. The data were obtained in a study of beta chain features in type 1 diabetes. Regarding the study as a whole: Researchers report that Type 1 diabetes patients had moderately but significantly shorter TCRB CDR3s across all four CD4+ subsets. The similarity of naive, central memory and Treg TCRB repertoires appeared greater among patients than among healthy donors. Because the template was cDNA, high-expressing cells might be over-represented.

CDR1 SEHNR and CDR2 FQNEAQ come from the germline V gene (reference sequence). The CDR3 runs 13 residues. Trimming took 6 bases from V and 0 from J, leaving 7 bases between them. The sequenced template was cDNA made from the entire isolated RNA. This table comes from immunoSEQ multiplex PCR, and its TCRdb copy is limited to in-frame clones, with some not included. Of fewer than 200,000 clones in the sample, about 13% are singletons; the top ten hold 0.62%. The J gene is TRBJ2-3, the V gene TRBV7-9; D is uncertain. The TCR originated in a woman under 30 in good health. Sequenced material: central memory CD4+ T cells from blood. The DNA of the CDR3 is TGTGCCAGCAGTCCTTCTAGCACAGATACGCAGTATTTT. Protein product: CASSPSSTDTQYF.